These 23 T cell receptor beta chains came from one sample sequenced in a study of blood T cell repertoires in COVID-19. The method was immunoSEQ multiplex PCR; TCRdb's version includes in-frame clones alone and lacks a portion of them. The top ten hold around 4.4% of the sample, which has 60,000 to 70,000 clones, roughly nine tenths seen once. The specimen was peripheral blood. The receptors here all came from a man in his forties or fifties with active COVID-19.

The chain carries TRBV28 and TRBJ1-5, with a possible D match to TRBD1 (5 bases). Germline V CDR1 and CDR2: MDHEN, SYDVKM. V dropped 5 bases and J dropped 2 bases, with 13 bases sitting between them. This CDR3 has 15 amino acids. The CDR3 bases are TGTGCCAGCAGTCCCCGGGGAGGGGGCAATCAGCCCCAGCATTTT. Translation gives CASSPRGGGNQPQHF.

The V call is TRBV9, the J call TRBJ2-3, with 8 bases lining up with TRBD2. Germline V gene sequence: CDR1 SGDLS, CDR2 YYNGEE. This CDR3 comprises 16 residues. Trimming cost V 4 bases and J 4 bases; bases outside gene matches: 11. The CDR3 spells CASSPQGTSGSDTQYF. As DNA, the CDR3 is TGTGCCAGCAGCCCTCAAGGCACTAGCGGCTCAGATACGCAGTATTTT.

A few counts support this clone. The CDR3 here is CASSGRGWGRKETQYF. Here the CDR3 DNA reads TGTGCCAGCAGCGGGAGGGGTTGGGGACGGAAAGAGACCCAGTACTTC. V is TRBV7-2 and J is TRBJ2-5, with TRBD2 identical over 7 bases. Per the germline V gene, CDR1 is SGHTA and CDR2 is FQGNSA. V lost 5 bases to trimming and J lost 3 bases; unmatched junction nucleotides: 12. CDR3 length: 16 residues.

The rearrangement uses TRBV19 and TRBJ1-6; D ambiguous. The CDR3 contains 15 residues. Germline V gene sequence: CDR1 LNHDA, CDR2 SQIVND (reference sequence). Trimming left V 0 bases short and J 5 bases short, with 8 bases between. The CDR3 DNA sequence: TGTGCCAGTAGTATAGACGGCGGCAATAATTCACCCCTCCACTTT. This sequence encodes CASSIDGGNNSPLHF.

J is TRBJ2-1 and V is TRBV7-6, with TRBD2 matching 10 bases. The germline V gene encodes CDR1 SGHVS and CDR2 FNYEAQ. This CDR3 has 15 amino acids. V gave up 5 bases and J gave up 4 bases; unmatched junction bases: 5. CDR3 in amino acids: CASSPGLAAYNEQFF. The DNA for the CDR3 is TGTGCCAGCAGCCCCGGACTAGCGGCTTACAATGAGCAGTTCTTC.

The V and J genes are TRBV27 and TRBJ2-7, with TRBD2 identical over 10 bases. The CDR3 extends over 16 amino acids. Germline trimming cut 6 bases from V and 2 bases from J; bases unmatched to any gene: 10. The germline gives CDR1 MNHEY, CDR2 SMNVEV (reference sequence). CDR3 loop: CASRASGSGRAYEQYF. CDR3 in DNA: TGTGCCAGCAGAGCTAGCGGGAGTGGAAGGGCCTACGAGCAGTACTTC.

CDR3 sequence reads: CASSLGVEEGPTNEKLFF. The CDR3 DNA reads as TGCGCCAGCAGCCTGGGGGTGGAGGAAGGGCCAACTAATGAAAAACTGTTTTTT. V is TRBV5-1 and J is TRBJ1-4; perhaps TRBD1 as D (5 bases). Germline lookup yields CDR1 SGHRS and CDR2 YFSETQ. The CDR3 spans 18 residues. Trimming removed 4 bases at V and 0 bases at J, with 19 bases between.

The V call is TRBV14, the J call TRBJ2-3; TRBD2 matches 12 bases. Germline V lookup: CDR1 SGHDN, CDR2 FVKESK. V shed 0 bases, J shed 4 bases, and the junction held 8 bases outside the gene matches. This CDR3 has 18 amino acids. The CDR3 sequence is CASSQETSGRGLADTQYF. CDR3 sequence (DNA): TGTGCCAGCAGCCAAGAGACTAGCGGGAGAGGGTTGGCAGATACGCAGTATTTT.

The chain has TRBV24-1 and TRBJ2-3, with 10 nucleotides matching TRBD2. Unmatched junction bases numbered 12, after V lost 4 bases and J lost 0 bases. This CDR3 has 19 residues. Germline CDR1 is KGHDR and CDR2 is SFDVKD. CDR3: CATSDRTASGGTSTDTQYF. In DNA, the CDR3 is TGTGCCACCAGTGACCGAACTGCTAGCGGGGGCACTAGCACAGATACGCAGTATTTT.

The chain links TRBV5-1 to TRBJ1-2, with D tentatively TRBD1 (6 bases). The CDR3 spans 15 residues. The V gene lost 4 bases and the J gene lost 3 bases, with 16 bases spanning the gap. CDR1 and CDR2 (germline): SGHRS, YFSETQ. As DNA, the CDR3 is TGCGCCAGCAGCCCAAAAACAGGGACCGACTATGGCTACACCTTC. Its protein is CASSPKTGTDYGYTF.

The rearrangement joins TRBV5-4 to TRBJ2-5; 9 bases align to TRBD2. Germline V gene sequence: CDR1 SGHNT, CDR2 YYREEE (reference sequence). CDR3 length equals 17 residues. V dropped 4 bases and J dropped 1; count of bases not matched to a gene: 11. DNA of the CDR3: TGTGCCAGCAGCCCGGGACTAGCCCTAGGCCCCCAAGAGACCCAGTACTTC. Amino acid sequence: CASSPGLALGPQETQYF.

This clone is a singleton in its sample. V gene TRBV24-1 combines with J gene TRBJ2-3; D is unresolved. V gave up 9 bases and J gave up 2 bases, with 14 bases separating them. There are 14 residues in the CDR3. Germline V gene data show CDR1 as KGHDR and CDR2 as SFDVKD. As DNA, the CDR3 is TGTGCCACCGGCACCGGAGAGGTCACAGATACGCAGTATTTT. It translates to CATGTGEVTDTQYF.

The chain recombines TRBV7-2 with TRBJ2-7; D perhaps matches TRBD1 (6 bases). This CDR3 is 15 amino acids long. The germline CDR1 and CDR2 sequences are SGHTA and FQGNSA. Deletions cut 1 base from V and 1 base from J, with 11 bases between. The CDR3 here is CASSLGTANSYEQYF. The CDR3 bases are TGTGCCAGCAGCTTAGGGACAGCAAATTCCTACGAGCAGTACTTC.

This sequence joins TRBV10-3 and TRBJ2-7; 10 bases are a match to TRBD1. Germline trimming cut 0 bases from V and 4 bases from J; bases unmatched to any gene: 9. Germline V gene lookup returns CDR1 ENHRY and CDR2 SYGVKD. The CDR3 totals 17 residues. The CDR3 region is CAISESLPGQGTYEQYF. CDR3 bases: TGTGCCATCAGTGAGTCGCTGCCGGGACAGGGGACGTACGAGCAGTACTTC.

This chain joins TRBV6-5 and TRBJ1-2; tentative D call: TRBD1 (6 bases). The CDR3 contains 14 residues. The V end lost 5 bases, the J end lost 8 bases, and 18 bases lay between the germline ends. CDR1 MNHEY and CDR2 SVGAGI come from the germline V gene. Here the CDR3 reads CASSPRQGHRGYTF. CDR3 DNA sequence: TGTGCCAGCAGTCCCCGGCAGGGGCACCGGGGCTACACCTTC.

The rearrangement uses TRBV6-6 and TRBJ2-7; D is uncertain. The CDR3 contains 13 residues. The V gene lost 5 bases and the J gene lost 3 bases, with 11 bases spanning the gap. Looked up from germline, CDR1 is MNHNY and CDR2 is SVGAGI (reference sequence). DNA for the CDR3: TGTGCCAGCAGTCGATCCTACGGCTACGAGCAGTACTTC. Translating it yields CASSRSYGYEQYF.

The chain uses TRBV5-1 and TRBJ2-1, with 9 bases identical to TRBD1. This CDR3 has 15 residues. Germline assignment: CDR1 SGHRS and CDR2 YFSETQ. With 4 bases clipped from V and 2 bases from J, the junction kept 4 bases outside the gene matches. CDR3 DNA: TGCGCCAGCAGCCCAACAGGGGGCCCCTACAATGAGCAGTTCTTC. Its protein is CASSPTGGPYNEQFF.

The rearrangement uses TRBV19 and TRBJ2-1; perhaps TRBD1 as D (5 bases). V lost 3 bases to trimming and J lost 0 bases, with 12 bases between them. CDR3 size: 16 residues. Germline V gene data show CDR1 as LNHDA and CDR2 as SQIVND (reference sequence). CDR3 region: CASSIQGSGSYNEQFF. As DNA, the CDR3 is TGTGCCAGTAGTATCCAGGGTTCAGGCTCCTACAATGAGCAGTTCTTC.

The rearrangement links TRBV5-6 to TRBJ1-2; D unclear. This CDR3 is 14 amino acids long. Per the germline V gene, CDR1 is SGHDT and CDR2 is YYEEEE. V lost 0 bases and J 2 bases, leaving 8 bases between the germline ends. The CDR3 DNA reads TGTGCCAGCAGCTTGGGGGTGGAGAACTATGGCTACACCTTC. This sequence encodes CASSLGVENYGYTF.

This rearrangement joins TRBV7-8 to TRBJ1-2; D is unresolved. CDR1 SGHVS and CDR2 FQNEAQ come from the germline V gene. The CDR3 sequence is 14 residues long. V was shortened by 2 bases and J by 0 bases, with 7 bases between the two germline ends. The CDR3 coding sequence is TGTGCCAGCAGCTTACGTAGTTCTAACTATGGCTACACCTTC. Translation: CASSLRSSNYGYTF.

The chain recombines TRBV9 with TRBJ1-3, with TRBD1 matching over 7 bases. The germline gives CDR1 SGDLS, CDR2 YYNGEE. Losses at the gene ends were 6 bases for V and 2 bases for J; bases not matched to a gene: 29. This CDR3 region has 22 residues. The CDR3 DNA sequence: TGTGCCAGCACCCTAATGGGAGCCTTCTCCGCCGTAAAAACAGGGGCTGGAAACACCATATATTTT. It yields the protein CASTLMGAFSAVKTGAGNTIYF.

By share, this clone counts as medium-sized. The genes are TRBV5-4 and TRBJ2-7; 9 bases align to TRBD1. The CDR3 extends over 15 amino acids. V lost 4 bases to trimming and J lost 2 bases; unmatched junction nucleotides: 7. CDR1 is SGHNT and CDR2 is YYREEE in the germline V gene (reference sequence). The CDR3 here is CASSDTGTGTYEQYF. CDR3 nucleotides: TGTGCCAGCAGCGATACTGGGACAGGGACCTACGAGCAGTACTTC.

The chain couples TRBV18 to TRBJ2-7; 11 bases align to TRBD1. The trim removed 3 bases at V and 3 bases at J, leaving 7 bases unmatched. The germline V gene has CDR1 KGHSH and CDR2 LQKENI. The CDR3 is 16 amino acids. The CDR3 DNA reads as TGTGCCAGCTCACCCCCGACCGGGACAGGGGGCTACGAGCAGTACTTC. It specifies CASSPPTGTGGYEQYF.